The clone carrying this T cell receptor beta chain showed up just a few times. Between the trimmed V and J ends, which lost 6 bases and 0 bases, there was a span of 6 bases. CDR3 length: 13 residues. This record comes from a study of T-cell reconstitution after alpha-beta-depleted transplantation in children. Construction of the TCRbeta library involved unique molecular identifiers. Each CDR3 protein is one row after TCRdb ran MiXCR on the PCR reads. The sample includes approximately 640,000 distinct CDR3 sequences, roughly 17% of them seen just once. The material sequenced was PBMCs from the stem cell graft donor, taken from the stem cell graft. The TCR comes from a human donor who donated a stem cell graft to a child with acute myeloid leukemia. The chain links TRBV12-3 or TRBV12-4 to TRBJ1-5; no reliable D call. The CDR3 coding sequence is TGTGCCAGCAGGGCTTATAGCAATCAGCCCCAGCATTTT. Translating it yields CASRAYSNQPQHF.